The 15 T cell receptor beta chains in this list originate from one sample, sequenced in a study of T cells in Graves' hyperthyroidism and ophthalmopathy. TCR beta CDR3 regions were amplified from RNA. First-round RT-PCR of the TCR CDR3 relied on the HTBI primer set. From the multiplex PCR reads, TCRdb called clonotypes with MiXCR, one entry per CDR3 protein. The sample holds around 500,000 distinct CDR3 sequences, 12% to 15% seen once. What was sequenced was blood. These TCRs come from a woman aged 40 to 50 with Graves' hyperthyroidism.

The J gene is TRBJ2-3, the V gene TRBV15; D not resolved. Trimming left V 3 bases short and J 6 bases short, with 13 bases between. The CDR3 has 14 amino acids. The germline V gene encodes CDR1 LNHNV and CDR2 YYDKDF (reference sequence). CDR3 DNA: TGTGCCACCAGCAGCATTCGAGGCTACGATACGCAGTATTTT. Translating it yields CATSSIRGYDTQYF.

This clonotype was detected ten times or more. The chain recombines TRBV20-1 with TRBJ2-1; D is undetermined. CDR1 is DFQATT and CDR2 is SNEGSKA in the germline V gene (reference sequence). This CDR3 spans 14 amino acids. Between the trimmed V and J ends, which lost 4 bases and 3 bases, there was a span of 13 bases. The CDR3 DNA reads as TGCAGTGCTATCTTGGAGCCGGGCTACAATGAGCAGTTCTTC. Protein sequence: CSAILEPGYNEQFF.

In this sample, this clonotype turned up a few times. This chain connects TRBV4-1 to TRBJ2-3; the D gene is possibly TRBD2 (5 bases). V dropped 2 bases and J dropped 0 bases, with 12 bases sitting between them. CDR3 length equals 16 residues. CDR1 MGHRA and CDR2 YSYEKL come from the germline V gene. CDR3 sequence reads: CASSQLAVPSTDTQYF. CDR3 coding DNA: TGCGCCAGCAGCCAACTAGCTGTTCCTAGCACAGATACGCAGTATTTT.

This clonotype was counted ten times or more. The CDR3 nucleotides read TGTGCCTGGAGACTGCGGTATAATGAAAAACTGTTTTTT. This gives the protein CAWRLRYNEKLFF. This rearrangement joins TRBV30 to TRBJ1-4; D is unclear. The germline V gene has CDR1 GTSNPN and CDR2 SVGIG (reference sequence). The CDR3 totals 13 residues. V gave up 3 bases and J gave up 4 bases, with 9 bases separating them. The variable domain in full, with the rest retrieved from reference TRBV30 and TRBJ1-4, is SQTIHQWPATLVQPVGSPLSLECTVEGTSNPNLYWYRQAAGRGLQLLFYSVGIGQISSEVPQNLSASRPQDRQFILSSKKLLLSDSGFYLCAWRLRYNEKLFFGSGTQLSVL.

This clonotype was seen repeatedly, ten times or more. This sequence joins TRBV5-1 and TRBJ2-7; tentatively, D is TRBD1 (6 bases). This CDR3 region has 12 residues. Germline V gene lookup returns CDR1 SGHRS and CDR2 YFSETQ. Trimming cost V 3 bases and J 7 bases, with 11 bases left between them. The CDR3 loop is CASSSDSSEQYF. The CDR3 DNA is TGCGCCAGCAGCTCGGACAGTTCGGAGCAGTACTTC.

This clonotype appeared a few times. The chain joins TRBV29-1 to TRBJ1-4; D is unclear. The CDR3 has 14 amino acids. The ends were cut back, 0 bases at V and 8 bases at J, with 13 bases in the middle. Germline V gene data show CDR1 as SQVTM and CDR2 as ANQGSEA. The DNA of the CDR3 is TGCAGCGTTGAAGAGGGGTCCGGAGGGGAAAAACTGTTTTTT. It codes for CSVEEGSGGEKLFF.

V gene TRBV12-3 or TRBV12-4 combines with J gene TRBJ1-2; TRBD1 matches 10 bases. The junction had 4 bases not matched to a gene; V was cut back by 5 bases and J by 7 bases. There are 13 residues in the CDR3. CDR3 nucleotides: TGTGCCAGCAGTCGGACAGGGGGTGGTGGCTACACCTTC. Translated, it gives CASSRTGGGGYTF.

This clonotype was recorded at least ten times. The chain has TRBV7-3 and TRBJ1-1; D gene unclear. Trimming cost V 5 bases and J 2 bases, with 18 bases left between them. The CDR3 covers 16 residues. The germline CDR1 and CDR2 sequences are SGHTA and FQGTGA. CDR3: CASSAVGGGYNTEAFF. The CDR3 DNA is TGTGCCAGCAGCGCCGTTGGCGGAGGGTATAACACTGAAGCTTTCTTT.

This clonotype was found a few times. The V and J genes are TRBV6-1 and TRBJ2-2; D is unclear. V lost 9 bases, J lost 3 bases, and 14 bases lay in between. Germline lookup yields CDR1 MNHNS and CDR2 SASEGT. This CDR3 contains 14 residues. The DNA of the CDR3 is TGTGCCAGTGTGGAGATACCCGACACCGGGGAGCTGTTTTTT. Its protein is CASVEIPDTGELFF.

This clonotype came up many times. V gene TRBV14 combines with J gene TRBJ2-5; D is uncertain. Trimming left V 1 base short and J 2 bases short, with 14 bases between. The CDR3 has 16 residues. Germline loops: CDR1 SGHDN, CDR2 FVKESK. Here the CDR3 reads CASSQGSPRLQETQYF. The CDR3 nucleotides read TGTGCCAGCAGCCAAGGTTCCCCCCGGTTACAAGAGACCCAGTACTTC.

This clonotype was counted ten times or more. The DNA for the CDR3 is TGTGCCAGCAGTGCCTTTGTGACAGGGGCCTACGAGCAGTACTTC. Residues: CASSAFVTGAYEQYF. The chain links TRBV28 to TRBJ2-7, with TRBD1 matching over 8 bases. The CDR3 is made up of 15 amino acids. Germline CDR1 MDHEN, CDR2 SYDVKM. Trimming at V came to 5 bases and at J to 2 bases, leaving 8 bases not matched to a gene.

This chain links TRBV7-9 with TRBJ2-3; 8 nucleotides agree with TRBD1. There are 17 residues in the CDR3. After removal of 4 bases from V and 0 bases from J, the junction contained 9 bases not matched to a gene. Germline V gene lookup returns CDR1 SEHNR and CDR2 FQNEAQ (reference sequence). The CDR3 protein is CASSSPWTGRSTDTQYF. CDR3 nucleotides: TGTGCCAGCAGCTCCCCCTGGACAGGGCGAAGCACAGATACGCAGTATTTT.

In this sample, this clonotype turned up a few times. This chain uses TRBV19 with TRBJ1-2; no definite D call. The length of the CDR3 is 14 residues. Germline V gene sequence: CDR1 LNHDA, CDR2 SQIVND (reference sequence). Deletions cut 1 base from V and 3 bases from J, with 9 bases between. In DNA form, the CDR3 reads TGTGCCAGTAGTATAGCTCGGGCAGACTATGGCTACACCTTC. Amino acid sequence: CASSIARADYGYTF. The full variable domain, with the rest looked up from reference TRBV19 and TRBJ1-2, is DGGITQSPKYLFRKEGQNVTLSCEQNLNHDAMYWYRQDPGQGLRLIYYSQIVNDFQKGDIAEGYSVSREKKESFPLTVTSAQKNPTAFYLCASSIARADYGYTFGSGTRLTVV.

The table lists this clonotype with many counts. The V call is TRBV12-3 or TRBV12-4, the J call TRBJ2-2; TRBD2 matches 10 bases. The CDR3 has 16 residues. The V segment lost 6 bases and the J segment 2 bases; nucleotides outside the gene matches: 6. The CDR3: CASRSGLAVNTGELFF. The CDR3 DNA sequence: TGTGCCAGCAGGTCTGGACTAGCGGTAAACACCGGGGAGCTGTTTTTT.

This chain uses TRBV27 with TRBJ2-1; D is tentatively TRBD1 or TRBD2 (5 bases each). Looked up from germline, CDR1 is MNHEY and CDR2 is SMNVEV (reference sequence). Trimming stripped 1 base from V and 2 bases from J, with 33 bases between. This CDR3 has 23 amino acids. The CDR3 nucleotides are TGTGCCAGCAGTTTATGGGCGGCCAGCTCACCCCGGGGACGTGGACCAACCTACAATGAGCAGTTCTTC. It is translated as CASSLWAASSPRGRGPTYNEQFF.